The rows below give T cell receptor beta chains drawn from one sample of a study of T cells after somatic rescue of genetic block. Repertoires were generated with immunoSEQ multiplex PCR, while TCRdb's copy carries only in-frame clones and drops some. The sample has about 13,000 clones, roughly 73% seen once; the top ten hold around 20%. What was sequenced was peripheral blood mononuclear cells (PBMCs). The receptors derive from a boy under 18. CDR3s include the opening cysteine and the closing phenylalanine or tryptophan. A D gene is named only where the DNA matches it firmly. The size entry is marked missing in some rows and otherwise reads once, few, many or a size class.

j_gene	v_gene	d_gene	abundance	CDR3nt	CDR3aa
TRBJ1-1	TRBV28	NA	few	TGTGCCAGCAGTTTAATATGGAGGGGAAGGAACACTGAAGCTTTCTTT	CASSLIWRGRNTEAFF
TRBJ2-7	TRBV28	NA	NA	TGTGCCAGCAGTCCTGGACAGAGTAAACAGGGGAGGTCCTACGAGCAGTACTTC	CASSPGQSKQGRSYEQYF
TRBJ2-1	TRBV19	NA	once	TGTGCCAGTAGTATGGCGTTAGCGGCGGGTGAGCAGTTCTTC	CASSMALAAGEQFF
TRBJ2-1	TRBV29-1	NA	NA	TGCAGCGTACGGGACTCCCCCTACAATGAGCAGTTCTTC	CSVRDSPYNEQFF
TRBJ2-1	TRBV5-1	TRBD1	NA	TGCGCCAGCAGCTCTACAGGGGGCAGACCCGGGTTCTCCTACAATGAGCAGTTCTTC	CASSSTGGRPGFSYNEQFF
TRBJ2-5	TRBV18	TRBD2	NA	TGTGCCAGCTCACCACGTTCGGGAGGAGTAGAGACCCAGTACTTC	CASSPRSGGVETQYF
TRBJ2-7	TRBV27	TRBD1	once	TGTGCCAGCTCTCTTACAGGGGGACTCCCCTACGAGCAGTACTTC	CASSLTGGLPYEQYF
TRBJ1-5	TRBV19	NA	NA	TGTGCCAGTAGTGCGCATCCCCCCAGGGACTATGGCAATCAGCCCCAGCATTTT	CASSAHPPRDYGNQPQHF
TRBJ2-5	TRBV30	NA	NA	TGTGCCTGGAGTGTGAATGTGGGCCAAGAGACCCAGTACTTC	CAWSVNVGQETQYF
TRBJ1-5	TRBV9	NA	few	TGTGCCAGCAGCGTTGGATTTGATCAGCCCCAGCATTTT	CASSVGFDQPQHF
TRBJ2-7	TRBV5-1	NA	NA	TGCGCCAGCAGCTTGGATCAGGGTTCCTACGAGCAGTACTTC	CASSLDQGSYEQYF
TRBJ2-7	TRBV19	TRBD2	NA	TGTGCCAGTAGTATGACTAGCGGGGAGACCTACGAGCAGTACTTC	CASSMTSGETYEQYF
TRBJ2-7	TRBV28	NA	NA	TGTGCCAGCACCCATAGGGACTCCATAGTTCGCTACGAGCAGTACTTC	CASTHRDSIVRYEQYF
TRBJ2-1	TRBV28	NA	NA	TGTGCCAGCAGTTTGGGACTTAGCACTGAGCAGTTCTTC	CASSLGLSTEQFF
TRBJ1-2	TRBV6-5	NA	NA	TGTGCCAGCAGTTACGCCGGGCCCTCTAACTATGGCTACACCTTC	CASSYAGPSNYGYTF
TRBJ2-1	TRBV9	TRBD1	NA	TGTGCCAGCAGCGTAGGGACAGGGTACAATGAGCAGTTCTTC	CASSVGTGYNEQFF